Detailed here is one T cell receptor (beta chain). Sequencing templates came from extracted RNA that was reverse transcribed into cDNA. The data were produced by immunoSEQ multiplex PCR, yet TCRdb's version contains in-frame clones alone and is incomplete. The table lists 200,000 to 250,000 clones, 35% to 40% of them singletons, with around 0.48% in the top ten. The sample is drawn from a study of CD8+ T cells in alopecia areata. The treatment was: oral pan-JAK inhibitor, 5-10 mg twice daily. V lost 1 base to trimming and J lost 2 bases, with 9 bases between them. The CDR3 is made up of 15 amino acids. The germline gives CDR1 SGHRS, CDR2 YFSETQ.

V usage is TRBV5-1 and J usage is TRBJ2-2; possibly TRBD1 for D (6 bases). This receptor was taken from a human donor with alopecia areata. This specimen consisted of CD4+ T cells sorted from blood, obtained between weeks 30 and 35, from a patient treated with tofacitinib. The CDR3 DNA follows: TGCGCCAGCAGCTTGAGGGACAAAAACACCGGGGAGCTGTTTTTT. It encodes CASSLRDKNTGELFF.